This TCR beta chain was sequenced in a study of blood T cell repertoires in COVID-19. Measured with immunoSEQ multiplex PCR; TCRdb has only the in-frame clones, and not every one. The sample has roughly 200,000 clones; around 86% are singletons. In germline, CDR1 is DFQATT, CDR2 SNEGSKA (reference sequence). The CDR3 is 11 amino acids. Trimming took 7 bases from V and 8 from J; bases not matched to a gene: 3. The sample consisted of peripheral blood. The rearrangement links TRBV20-1 to TRBJ2-1; the match to TRBD1 covers 9 bases. The receptor was derived from a man aged 60 to 75 with acute or convalescent COVID-19. The CDR3 sequence: CSGDRVDEQFF. CDR3 nucleotides: TGCAGTGGGGACAGGGTCGATGAGCAGTTCTTC.